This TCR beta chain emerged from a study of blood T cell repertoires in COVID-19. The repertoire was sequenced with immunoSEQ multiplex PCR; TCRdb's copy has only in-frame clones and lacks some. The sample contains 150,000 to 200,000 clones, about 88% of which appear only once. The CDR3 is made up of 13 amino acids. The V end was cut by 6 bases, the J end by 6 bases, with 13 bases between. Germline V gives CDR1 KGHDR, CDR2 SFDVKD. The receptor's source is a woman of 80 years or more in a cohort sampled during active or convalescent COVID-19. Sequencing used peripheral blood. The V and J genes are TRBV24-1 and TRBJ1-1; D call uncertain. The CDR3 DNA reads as TGTGCCACCAGTAGGACCTCCGGGGCTGAAGCTTTCTTT. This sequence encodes CATSRTSGAEAFF.